This T cell receptor (beta chain) was captured by sequencing in a study of post-analysis software for immune sequencing data. On the study more broadly: The study covered relapsing-remitting, secondary progressive and progressive-relapsing courses of multiple sclerosis. Study-wide results and caveats: Batch-matched samples strongly co-clustered by F measure. Compared against controls, patients with multiple sclerosis displayed significantly lower normalized Chao1 diversity. Five or six TRBV segments, TRBV5-6, TRBV5-1 and TRBV20-1 among them, were found more frequent in patients than controls.

Sequencing libraries made from TCR beta cDNA carried unique molecular identifiers. The T cell input of roughly 1 to 11 million gave roughly 500,000 cDNA molecules. One entry per CDR3 protein, called by TCRdb with MiXCR from the PCR reads. This table has approximately 770,000 distinct CDR3 sequences, more than 45% appearing once. Of note for this clonotype: The antigen is undetermined. An end of the junction does not agree with germline; a read error may underlie this.

This CDR3 is built from 16 residues. The germline CDR1 and CDR2 sequences are SNHLY and FYNNEI. The sequencing input was blood. The chain is built from TRBV2 and TRBJ2-7, with unresolved D. The TCR originated in a girl aged 5-17 years with multiple sclerosis. The CDR3 DNA sequence: TGTGCCAGCAGCGGCATGCCCACTGGGAAAGGCTACGGGCAGTACTTC. Translating gives CASSGMPTGKGYGQYF.